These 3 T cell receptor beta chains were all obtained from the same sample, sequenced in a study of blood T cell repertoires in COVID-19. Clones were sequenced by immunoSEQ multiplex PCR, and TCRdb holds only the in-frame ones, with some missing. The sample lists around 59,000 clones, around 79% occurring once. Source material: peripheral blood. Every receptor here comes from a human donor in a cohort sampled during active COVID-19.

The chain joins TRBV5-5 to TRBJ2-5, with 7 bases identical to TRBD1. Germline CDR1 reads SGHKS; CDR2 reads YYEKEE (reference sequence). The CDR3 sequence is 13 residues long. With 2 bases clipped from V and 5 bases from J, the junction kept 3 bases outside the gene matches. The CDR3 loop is CASSLGGKETQYF. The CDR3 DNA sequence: TGTGCCAGCAGCTTAGGGGGCAAGGAGACCCAGTACTTC.

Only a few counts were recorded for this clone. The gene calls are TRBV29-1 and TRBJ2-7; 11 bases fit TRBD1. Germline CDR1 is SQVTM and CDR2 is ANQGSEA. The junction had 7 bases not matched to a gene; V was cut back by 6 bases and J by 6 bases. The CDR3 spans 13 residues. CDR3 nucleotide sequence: TGCAGCGTCGCCGGACAGGGGGCAGGCGAGCAGTACTTC. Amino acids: CSVAGQGAGEQYF.

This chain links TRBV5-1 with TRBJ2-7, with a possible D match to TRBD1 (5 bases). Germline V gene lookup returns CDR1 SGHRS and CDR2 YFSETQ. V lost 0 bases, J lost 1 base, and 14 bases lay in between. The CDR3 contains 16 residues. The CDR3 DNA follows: TGCGCCAGCAGCTTGGTTGTGTCAGGGCAATCCTACGAGCAGTACTTC. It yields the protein CASSLVVSGQSYEQYF.